The 4 T cell receptor beta chains below were found in one sample sequenced in a study of spatial heterogeneity in lung cancer. TCRdb re-called the 5' RACE reads with MiXCR, one entry per CDR3 protein. The repertoire includes several thousand distinct CDR3 sequences, around a third of them detected once, and 3% to 4% sits in the top ten. Stated time point: sample taken at primary tumor resection. No cells were sorted before sequencing. The whole RNA sequenced was extracted from tumor, nontumor lung or frozen PBMC. Here the sequenced sample was PBMCs, taken at surgery. These receptors were obtained from a female donor with early-stage non-small cell lung cancer.

Concerning this clonotype itself: The library was designed around alpha chains, so this beta chain is a stray read whose abundance carries little weight. The chain carries TRBV20-1 and TRBJ2-5, with a possible D match to TRBD2 (5 bases). Per germline, CDR1 DFQATT and CDR2 SNEGSKA (reference sequence). V lost 5 bases and J 6 bases, leaving 13 bases between the germline ends. There are 12 residues in the CDR3. This CDR3 is CSADTSLKTQYF. The CDR3 DNA is TGCAGTGCTGATACTAGTCTTAAGACCCAGTACTTC.

Details on this clonotype: Found in a library prepared for alpha chains, this beta chain is an off-target read, and its abundance has little meaning. This chain links TRBV18 with TRBJ2-5, with D perhaps matching TRBD2 (6 bases). Trimming removed 3 bases from V and 5 bases from J, with 16 bases in between. This CDR3 spans 15 amino acids. Germline values: CDR1 KGHSH, CDR2 LQKENI. CDR3 protein: CASSPPGPEGETQYF. CDR3 in DNA: TGTGCCAGCTCACCCCCAGGTCCGGAGGGTGAGACCCAGTACTTC. The whole variable domain, remainder taken from reference TRBV18 and TRBJ2-5, is NAGVMQNPRHLVRRRGQEARLRCSPMKGHSHVYWYRQLPEEGLKFMVYLQKENIIDESGMPKERFSAEFPKEGPSILRIQQVVRGDSAAYFCASSPPGPEGETQYFGPGTRLLVL.

For this clonotype: Being off target in a library aimed at alpha chains, this beta chain has a size of little meaning. The chain joins TRBV7-2 to TRBJ2-1, with D hard to call. There are 14 residues in the CDR3. V lost 6 bases and J lost 7, with 16 bases in between. Germline V gives CDR1 SGHTA, CDR2 FQGNSA. The CDR3 here is CASSFSSLPNEQFF. Here the CDR3 DNA reads TGTGCCAGCAGTTTTAGTTCCCTTCCAAATGAGCAGTTCTTC.

Note on this clonotype: This beta chain is an off-target read within a library intended for alpha chains, so its frequency means little. The CDR3 coding sequence is TGTGCCAGTAGTCGTGTCAGCTCCTACGAGCAGTACTTC. This gives the protein CASSRVSSYEQYF. The genes are TRBV28 and TRBJ2-7; D not certain. Germline CDR1 MDHEN, CDR2 SYDVKM. Trimming took 9 bases from V and 0 from J, leaving 12 bases between them. The CDR3 runs to 13 residues.